Listed below are T cell receptor beta chains from one sample, sequenced in a study of blood T cell repertoires in COVID-19. This table comes from immunoSEQ multiplex PCR, and its TCRdb copy is limited to in-frame clones, with some not included. Altogether about 55,000 clones are present, roughly 80% being singletons, with the ten largest covering about 6.4%. Sequenced sample: peripheral blood. Source of these receptors: a human donor in a cohort sampled during active or convalescent COVID-19. The CDR3 runs from the conserved cysteine through the conserved F or W. A D gene is named only where the DNA matches it firmly. For some rows the clone size is stated as once, few or many, or as a class when expanded; others skip it.

abundance | j_gene | v_gene | d_gene | CDR3nt | CDR3aa
medium-sized | TRBJ2-5 | TRBV12-3/TRBV12-4 | - | TGTGCCAGCAGATCGACAGCAGTGTACTTC | CASRSTAVYF
- | TRBJ2-3 | TRBV5-1 | TRBD1 | TGCGCCAGCAGCTATGACAGGGGGAGCACAGATACGCAGTATTTT | CASSYDRGSTDTQYF
- | TRBJ2-2 | TRBV18 | TRBD2 | TGTGCCAGCTCACCAGTCCTCGCGGGGGGGCCCAACACCGGGGAGCTGTTTTTT | CASSPVLAGGPNTGELFF
- | TRBJ2-1 | TRBV19 | TRBD2 | TGTGCCAGCCTAGACAGGATCGGGCGGGGGGGCATCCACAATGAGCAGTTCTTC | CASLDRIGRGGIHNEQFF
- | TRBJ1-5 | TRBV7-2 | - | TGTGCCAGCAGCCAAGGGTCAGGGGCAAATCAGCCCCAGCATTTT | CASSQGSGANQPQHF
- | TRBJ1-2 | TRBV27 | TRBD1 | TGTGCCAGCAGTCCCGGGACAGGGGCTTTCGGGGGCTACACCTTC | CASSPGTGAFGGYTF
- | TRBJ2-5 | TRBV18 | - | TGTGCCAGCTCATCCCCCCCGGAGACCCAGTACTTC | CASSSPPETQYF
- | TRBJ1-5 | TRBV27 | - | TGTGCCAGCAGTTTAAGCAGGGGCGACAATCAGCCCCAGCATTTT | CASSLSRGDNQPQHF
- | TRBJ1-6 | TRBV30 | - | TGTGCCTGGAGCCTCACGGGTTCACCCCTCCACTTT | CAWSLTGSPLHF
- | TRBJ1-5 | TRBV7-9 | TRBD1 | TGTGCCAGCACCCCAGGGGGCCCCGGGCAGCCCCAGCATTTT | CASTPGGPGQPQHF
- | TRBJ2-7 | TRBV30 | - | TGTGCCTGGGACAGTGAAGGAGGCTACGAGCAGTACTTC | CAWDSEGGYEQYF
- | TRBJ2-7 | TRBV9 | - | TGTGCCAGCAGCGTAGTCCCGGTACCGAGCTCCTACGAGCAGTACTTC | CASSVVPVPSSYEQYF
- | TRBJ1-2 | TRBV6-1 | TRBD1 | TGTGCCAGCAGTGAGAAGGACAGGGTTACCGGGGGCTATGGCTACACCTTC | CASSEKDRVTGGYGYTF
- | TRBJ1-2 | TRBV7-2 | TRBD1 | TGTGCCAGCAGCGAGGACAGGGGGCAAAACTATGGCTACACCTTC | CASSEDRGQNYGYTF
- | TRBJ2-1 | TRBV6-2/TRBV6-3 | - | TGTGCCAGCAGTACCCGGCGACTGCAATACAATGAGCAGTTCTTC | CASSTRRLQYNEQFF
- | TRBJ2-7 | TRBV7-9 | - | TGTGCCAGCAGCTCCACCTACGAGCAGTACTTC | CASSSTYEQYF
- | TRBJ1-1 | TRBV7-9 | - | TGTGCCATCTCTACCCCAGAGGCTGAAGCTTTCTTT | CAISTPEAEAFF
- | TRBJ2-7 | TRBV19 | - | TGTGCCAGTAGTGTAGGCAGGCAAGACGAGCAGTACTTC | CASSVGRQDEQYF
- | TRBJ1-5 | TRBV7-2 | - | TGTGCCAGCAGCTTAGCAGGAGGAGATAATCAGCCCCAGCATTTT | CASSLAGGDNQPQHF
- | TRBJ1-1 | TRBV18 | TRBD1 | TGTGCCAGCTCACCAGGCGTAGCAGGGGGGTTCACTGAAGCTTTCTTT | CASSPGVAGGFTEAFF
- | TRBJ1-5 | TRBV9 | - | TGTGCCAGCAGCCCTCGGACAGATCCTACGCCCCAGCATTTT | CASSPRTDPTPQHF
- | TRBJ1-2 | TRBV25-1 | - | TGTGCCAGCAGTGAGGGTCGGGGGAGCAACACCTTC | CASSEGRGSNTF
once | TRBJ2-7 | TRBV6-2/TRBV6-3 | - | TGTGCCAGCAGTCCAAGCGGGTCGGTCTACGAGCAGTACTTC | CASSPSGSVYEQYF
few | TRBJ1-1 | TRBV9 | TRBD1 | TGTGCCAGCAGCCTAATGGACAGGGGGAACACTGAAGCTTTCTTT | CASSLMDRGNTEAFF
- | TRBJ1-1 | TRBV5-5 | - | TGTGCCAGCAGCGGCACATTGAACACTGAAGCTTTCTTT | CASSGTLNTEAFF
once | TRBJ2-4 | TRBV6-1 | TRBD1 | TGTGCCAGCAGTGAACGCTCCGAAACAGGGGTAGTAAACATTCAGTACTTC | CASSERSETGVVNIQYF
- | TRBJ1-6 | TRBV11-1 | - | TGTGCCAGCAGCCAACTATATTCAGGGCCACCCCTCCACTTT | CASSQLYSGPPLHF
- | TRBJ2-5 | TRBV7-7 | TRBD2 | TGTGCTAGCAGCCCACTAGCGGGGCCTTCCCAAGAGACCCAGTACTTC | CASSPLAGPSQETQYF
many | TRBJ1-5 | TRBV2 | - | TGTGCCAGCAGGTCTCGACGGGATAATCAGCCCCAGCATTTT | CASRSRRDNQPQHF
- | TRBJ1-5 | TRBV4-1 | - | TGCGCCAGCAGCCAGTATGCCACTGGGGACTATAGCAATCAGCCCCAGCATTTT | CASSQYATGDYSNQPQHF
- | TRBJ2-3 | TRBV5-1 | TRBD2 | TGCGCCAGCAGCTCTCGGAGCGGGGGGCGCGGGGATACGCAGTATTTT | CASSSRSGGRGDTQYF
- | TRBJ1-4 | TRBV11-2 | TRBD1 | TGTGCCAGCTCACAGGGGATTGAAAAACTGTTTTTT | CASSQGIEKLFF
- | TRBJ1-2 | TRBV5-5 | TRBD1 | TGTGCCAGCAGCTTGGTCCCGGGACAGCTAAATGGCTACACCTTC | CASSLVPGQLNGYTF
- | TRBJ2-5 | TRBV5-1 | TRBD2 | TGCGCCAGCAGCAGGCCGGGACTAGCGGGGGAGACCCAGTACTTC | CASSRPGLAGETQYF
- | TRBJ2-7 | TRBV28 | - | TGTGCCAGCAGTTCCCCCCTGAAAGGCGGGTACGAGCAGTACTTC | CASSSPLKGGYEQYF
- | TRBJ1-1 | TRBV13 | TRBD1 | TGTGCCAGCAGCTGGACAGGGAACACTGAAGCTTTCTTT | CASSWTGNTEAFF
- | TRBJ1-2 | TRBV13 | TRBD1 | TGTGCCAGCAGCTGGACAGGGGTTAACAACTATGGCTACACCTTC | CASSWTGVNNYGYTF
few | TRBJ1-6 | TRBV30 | - | TGTGCCTGGAGTGTGAGATGGAATTCACCCCTCCACTTT | CAWSVRWNSPLHF
- | TRBJ1-5 | TRBV19 | - | TGTGCCAGTAGTATGGGTGAGGGAAGGTTTGGCAATCAGCCCCAGCATTTT | CASSMGEGRFGNQPQHF
- | TRBJ1-1 | TRBV7-2 | - | TGTGCCAGCAGCTCCTCGGGGAAGGGCTCTGGCACTGAAGCTTTCTTT | CASSSSGKGSGTEAFF
- | TRBJ2-7 | TRBV30 | TRBD1 | TGTGCCCAGGAGAGGGGACAGGGGGCGCTTGAGCAGTACTTC | CAQERGQGALEQYF
- | TRBJ2-1 | TRBV19 | TRBD1 | TGTGCCAGTCAGGGACAGGCGTACAATGAGCAGTTCTTC | CASQGQAYNEQFF
- | TRBJ2-3 | TRBV5-4 | - | TGTGCCAGCAGCATAACAGGGACAGATACGCAGTATTTT | CASSITGTDTQYF
- | TRBJ2-2 | TRBV5-1 | - | TGCGCCAGCAGCTTGGCCGCTCAGGGTGGGAACACCGGGGAGCTGTTTTTT | CASSLAAQGGNTGELFF
- | TRBJ2-6 | TRBV6-5 | - | TGTGCCAGCAGCGAGGCCTACTCTGGGGCCAACGTCCTGACTTTC | CASSEAYSGANVLTF